These 30 T cell receptor beta chains originate from one sample sequenced in a study of shared T cell receptors in the human thymus. Produced via immunoSEQ multiplex PCR; TCRdb's table is partial and in-frame only. Here the sample spans about 660,000 clones, around 87% being singletons. This sample also belongs to another study, concerning human thymus T cells.

The sample comprised thymocytes. The origin of the receptors is a boy under three years old with a congenital heart defect.

The chain joins TRBV29-1 to TRBJ2-7; TRBD2 agrees at 8 bases. From germline, CDR1 is SQVTM and CDR2 ANQGSEA. The CDR3 is made up of 14 amino acids. V lost 1 base and J lost 3; bases outside the gene matches: 5. The CDR3 here is CSVEATSGGYEQYF. CDR3 nucleotides: TGCAGCGTTGAAGCCACTAGCGGAGGCTACGAGCAGTACTTC.

This clone was observed a single time. The chain is built from TRBV27 and TRBJ2-1; D is possibly TRBD1 (8 bases). Germline V gives CDR1 MNHEY, CDR2 SMNVEV (reference sequence). The CDR3 contains 16 residues. V was trimmed by 4 bases and J by 4 bases, leaving 17 bases between them. The CDR3 bases are TGTGCCAGCAGTTCTCACAGGGGGAGGGGATACAATGAGCAGTTCTTC. This sequence encodes CASSSHRGRGYNEQFF.

The chain couples TRBV28 to TRBJ2-7, with TRBD1 as a possible D gene (7 bases). The germline V and J ends were trimmed by 4 bases and 2 bases, with 15 bases remaining between them. The CDR3 is 15 residues long. Looked up from germline, CDR1 is MDHEN and CDR2 is SYDVKM. The CDR3 protein is CASSSDREVPYEQYF. CDR3 nucleotide sequence: TGTGCCAGCAGTTCTGACAGGGAGGTGCCCTACGAGCAGTACTTC.

The V gene is TRBV19, the J gene TRBJ2-7; 8 bases map to TRBD1. With 5 bases clipped from V and 4 bases from J, the junction kept 13 bases outside the gene matches. The CDR3 runs to 16 residues. Germline CDR1 is LNHDA and CDR2 is SQIVND (reference sequence). In nucleotides, the CDR3 is TGTGCCAGTAGTCCACAGCCCGGACAGGGCAAATACGAGCAGTACTTC. It specifies CASSPQPGQGKYEQYF.

Turning to this clone: Other DNA sequences in this specimen translate into the identical CDR3. J is TRBJ2-3 and V is TRBV29-1; 9 bases are shared with TRBD2. With 7 bases clipped from V and 1 base from J, the junction kept 6 bases outside the gene matches. Germline V gene data show CDR1 as SQVTM and CDR2 as ANQGSEA. The CDR3 consists of 14 residues. The CDR3 sequence is CSALSGSGTDTQYF. DNA for the CDR3: TGCAGCGCCCTTAGCGGGAGCGGCACAGATACGCAGTATTTT.

The chain combines TRBV2 with TRBJ2-6; 11 nucleotides align to TRBD1. V gave up 8 bases and J gave up 4 bases; unmatched junction bases: 10. The CDR3 is 17 residues long. Per germline, CDR1 SNHLY and CDR2 FYNNEI. The CDR3 is CASRVRDRGAGANVLTF. The CDR3 DNA is TGTGCCAGCCGAGTACGGGACAGGGGGGCAGGGGCCAACGTCCTGACTTTC.

The rearrangement joins TRBV5-1 to TRBJ2-2; 11 bases are shared with TRBD2. Germline loops: CDR1 SGHRS, CDR2 YFSETQ. The CDR3 totals 18 residues. The ends lost 2 bases at V and 1 base at J; junction bases unmatched: 7. In nucleotides, the CDR3 is TGCGCCAGCAGCTTACCGAGACTAGCGGGGTTGAACACCGGGGAGCTGTTTTTT. Translated, it gives CASSLPRLAGLNTGELFF.

This chain links TRBV30 with TRBJ1-3; D is uncertain. The V and J ends lost 3 bases and 1 base respectively, with 10 bases between them. The CDR3 runs 14 residues. The germline gives CDR1 GTSNPN, CDR2 SVGIG (reference sequence). The CDR3 spells CAWSDTRSGNTIYF. CDR3 sequence (DNA): TGTGCCTGGAGCGACACCAGATCTGGAAACACCATATATTTT. The complete variable domain, with remaining parts taken from reference TRBV30 and TRBJ1-3, reads SQTIHQWPATLVQPVGSPLSLECTVEGTSNPNLYWYRQAAGRGLQLLFYSVGIGQISSEVPQNLSASRPQDRQFILSSKKLLLSDSGFYLCAWSDTRSGNTIYFGEGSWLTVV.

This chain links TRBV2 with TRBJ1-4, with 7 bases matching TRBD1. The V gene's germline CDR1 is SNHLY and CDR2 FYNNEI. Trimming cost V 4 bases and J 6 bases; bases outside gene matches: 5. The CDR3 totals 14 residues. This chain's CDR3 is CASSGQGVDEKLFF. The CDR3 bases are TGTGCCAGCAGTGGACAGGGAGTAGATGAAAAACTGTTTTTT.

This sequence joins TRBV7-9 and TRBJ2-7; TRBD1 agrees at 7 bases. CDR1 SEHNR and CDR2 FQNEAQ come from the germline V gene (reference sequence). The V segment lost 8 bases and the J segment 6 bases; nucleotides outside the gene matches: 13. This CDR3 contains 14 residues. The chain's CDR3 is CASQARGSASEQYF. CDR3 in DNA: TGTGCCAGCCAGGCCAGGGGGTCGGCTAGCGAGCAGTACTTC.

The V gene is TRBV7-6, the J gene TRBJ2-1; the D gene is possibly TRBD1 (5 bases). Germline values: CDR1 SGHVS, CDR2 FNYEAQ. The CDR3 covers 15 residues. The V end was cut by 4 bases, the J end by 4 bases, with 14 bases between. The CDR3 DNA follows: TGTGCCAGCAGCTCCAACAGGATTCCTTACAATGAGCAGTTCTTC. Its translation: CASSSNRIPYNEQFF.

The chain is built from TRBV4-3 and TRBJ2-6; D may be TRBD2 (6 bases). The CDR3 spans 15 residues. V lost 4 bases and J 1 base, leaving 8 bases between the germline ends. Germline V gene data show CDR1 as LGHNA and CDR2 as YSLEER. In nucleotides, the CDR3 is TGCGCCAGCAGCCCGGGGGAGTCTGGGGCCAACGTCCTGACTTTC. Translation: CASSPGESGANVLTF.

The chain employs TRBV5-6 and TRBJ2-1; D is possibly TRBD2 (6 bases). The CDR3 sequence is 16 residues long. The V end was cut by 4 bases, the J end by 3 bases, with 17 bases between. Germline CDR1 is SGHDT and CDR2 is YYEEEE. CDR3 DNA: TGTGCCAGCAGCCCACGGAGGCGGGGCGACTACAATGAGCAGTTCTTC. Protein sequence: CASSPRRRGDYNEQFF.

The chain employs TRBV7-6 and TRBJ2-3; 12 positions match TRBD1. This CDR3 has 15 amino acids. Germline CDR1 SGHVS, CDR2 FNYEAQ. The junction had 2 bases not matched to a gene; V was cut back by 5 bases and J by 2 bases. The CDR3 sequence: CASSEGQGATDTQYF. The CDR3 DNA is TGTGCCAGCAGCGAGGGACAGGGGGCCACAGATACGCAGTATTTT.

The chain uses TRBV5-1 and TRBJ2-7, with 9 bases fitting TRBD2. V lost 2 bases and J lost 4; bases outside the gene matches: 10. The CDR3 runs to 16 residues. Germline V CDR1 and CDR2: SGHRS, YFSETQ. In nucleotides, the CDR3 is TGCGCCAGCAGCTTCGTTCTGCTAGCGGGATCGTACGAGCAGTACTTC. Encoded protein: CASSFVLLAGSYEQYF.

This chain uses TRBV19 with TRBJ2-2; D not resolved. V lost 5 bases and J 5 bases, leaving 9 bases between the germline ends. The CDR3 is 13 residues long. Per the germline V gene, CDR1 is LNHDA and CDR2 is SQIVND (reference sequence). The CDR3 region is CASSPGSTGELFF. The CDR3 DNA reads as TGTGCCAGTAGTCCCGGGTCAACCGGGGAGCTGTTTTTT. Filled out from reference TRBV19 and TRBJ2-2, the complete variable domain reads DGGITQSPKYLFRKEGQNVTLSCEQNLNHDAMYWYRQDPGQGLRLIYYSQIVNDFQKGDIAEGYSVSREKKESFPLTVTSAQKNPTAFYLCASSPGSTGELFFGEGSRLTVL.

This clone was counted a single time. The V call is TRBV7-6, the J call TRBJ2-2; 11 bases are a match to TRBD1. The CDR3 runs 21 residues. Germline CDR1 SGHVS, CDR2 FNYEAQ. The V gene end was trimmed by 2 bases and the J gene end by 1 base; junction bases not matched to a gene: 15. Here the CDR3 DNA reads TGTGCCAGCAGCTTACCCGCGGGGACAGGGGGTAACCTATTGAACACCGGGGAGCTGTTTTTT. It yields the protein CASSLPAGTGGNLLNTGELFF.

This chain connects TRBV28 to TRBJ2-6, with 8 bases lining up with TRBD1. This CDR3 is built from 19 residues. Losses at the gene ends were 6 bases for V and 0 bases for J; bases not matched to a gene: 13. CDR1 MDHEN and CDR2 SYDVKM come from the germline V gene. The CDR3 here is CASSPRTGRKSSGANVLTF. CDR3 bases: TGTGCCAGCAGCCCGAGGACAGGGAGGAAATCCTCTGGGGCCAACGTCCTGACTTTC. The full variable domain, rest sourced from reference TRBV28 and TRBJ2-6, is DVKVTQSSRYLVKRTGEKVFLECVQDMDHENMFWYRQDPGLGLRLIYFSYDVKMKEKGDIPEGYSVSREKKERFSLILESASTNQTSMYLCASSPRTGRKSSGANVLTFGAGSRLTVL.

CDR3 coding DNA: TGTGCCAGCAGTTGGCGGGGGACAGGGGTCGATGGCTACACCTTC. It specifies CASSWRGTGVDGYTF. This chain joins TRBV27 and TRBJ1-2, with 10 positions matching TRBD1. After removal of 4 bases from V and 6 bases from J, the junction contained 8 bases not matched to a gene. CDR1 and CDR2 from the germline V gene are MNHEY and SMNVEV (reference sequence). The CDR3 is 15 amino acids.

This chain connects TRBV4-2 to TRBJ2-1; 11 bases are a match to TRBD2. The CDR3 covers 18 residues. CDR1 is LGHNA and CDR2 is YNFKEQ in the germline V gene. The V and J ends lost 1 base and 7 bases, in that order; junction bases with no gene match: 12. The CDR3 spells CASSQGENSGGALNEQFF. For the CDR3, the DNA is TGTGCCAGCAGCCAAGGGGAGAATAGCGGGGGGGCTCTAAATGAGCAGTTCTTC.

The V and J genes are TRBV16 and TRBJ2-7, with TRBD1 as a possible D gene (6 bases). Germline CDR1 KGHSY, CDR2 FQNENV. The CDR3 covers 13 residues. With 5 bases removed from V and 2 bases from J, the gap between germline ends came to 10 bases. CDR3 sequence reads: CASSEQGPYEQYF. CDR3 coding DNA: TGTGCCAGCAGCGAACAGGGACCCTACGAGCAGTACTTC.

The genes are TRBV2 and TRBJ1-1; 10 nucleotides line up with TRBD1. CDR3 length: 13 residues. Unmatched junction bases numbered 5, after V lost 8 bases and J lost 5 bases. Germline V lookup: CDR1 SNHLY, CDR2 FYNNEI. CDR3 in DNA: TGTGCCAGCGGGGGACAGGGGAAAACTGAAGCTTTCTTT. Its protein is CASGGQGKTEAFF.

The chain has TRBV19 and TRBJ2-1; maybe TRBD2 (7 bases). The germline V gene encodes CDR1 LNHDA and CDR2 SQIVND (reference sequence). V was shortened by 7 bases and J by 8 bases, with 24 bases between the two germline ends. The CDR3 length is 16 residues. The CDR3 DNA reads TGTGCCAGTACCATATTAGGGAGGGGGGAGTTGGATGAGCAGTTCTTC. This sequence encodes CASTILGRGELDEQFF.

The CDR3 DNA sequence: TGCGCCAGCAGCGTGTGGGGCGGACCATTTAGCAATCAGCCCCAGCATTTT. Protein product: CASSVWGGPFSNQPQHF. This rearrangement joins TRBV5-1 to TRBJ1-5; D is possibly TRBD1 (5 bases). Per germline, CDR1 SGHRS and CDR2 YFSETQ. Trimming removed 4 bases from V and 0 bases from J, with 17 bases in between. This CDR3 has 17 residues. Looking up the rest from reference TRBV5-1 and TRBJ1-5 gives the full variable domain: KAGVTQTPRYLIKTRGQQVTLSCSPISGHRSVSWYQQTPGQGLQFLFEYFSETQRNKGNFPGRFSGRQFSNSRSEMNVSTLELGDSALYLCASSVWGGPFSNQPQHFGDGTRLSIL.

The chain uses TRBV25-1 and TRBJ2-3; D perhaps matches TRBD2 (6 bases). Germline-derived CDR1 and CDR2 are MGHDK and SYGVNS. There are 16 residues in the CDR3. Trimming removed 0 bases at V and 0 bases at J, with 10 bases between. The CDR3 is CASSEYGGVSTDTQYF. As DNA, the CDR3 is TGTGCCAGCAGTGAATATGGCGGGGTCAGCACAGATACGCAGTATTTT.

The rearrangement uses TRBV5-1 and TRBJ2-3; perhaps TRBD1 as D (6 bases). Trimming removed 4 bases at V and 0 bases at J, with 15 bases between. This CDR3 contains 16 residues. Per the germline V gene, CDR1 is SGHRS and CDR2 is YFSETQ. The CDR3 nucleotides read TGCGCCAGCAGCGCAACAGGGTCCTCTAGCACAGATACGCAGTATTTT. The encoded protein is CASSATGSSSTDTQYF. Variable domain in full (rest from reference TRBV5-1 and TRBJ2-3): KAGVTQTPRYLIKTRGQQVTLSCSPISGHRSVSWYQQTPGQGLQFLFEYFSETQRNKGNFPGRFSGRQFSNSRSEMNVSTLELGDSALYLCASSATGSSSTDTQYFGPGTRLTVL.

In DNA, the CDR3 is TGTGCCAGCAGTAATCGACAGGGCGACTATGGCTACACCTTC. It specifies CASSNRQGDYGYTF. The chain employs TRBV6-5 and TRBJ1-2; 7 positions match TRBD1. CDR3 length equals 14 residues. V shed 5 bases and J 3 bases; nucleotides not matched to a gene: 6. Germline V gene data show CDR1 as MNHEY and CDR2 as SVGAGI.

This rearrangement joins TRBV4-1 to TRBJ2-5; D not certain. With 4 bases removed from V and 5 bases from J, the gap between germline ends came to 11 bases. CDR1 and CDR2 from the germline V gene are MGHRA and YSYEKL. CDR3 size: 13 residues. The CDR3: CASSPPEWETQYF. CDR3 DNA sequence: TGCGCCAGCAGCCCGCCCGAGTGGGAGACCCAGTACTTC.

This chain joins TRBV25-1 and TRBJ2-1; TRBD2 aligns across 9 bases. The CDR3 extends over 18 amino acids. Per germline, CDR1 MGHDK and CDR2 SYGVNS. V was pared by 6 bases and J by 8 bases, with 20 bases of the junction left unmatched. DNA for the CDR3: TGTGCCAGCAGCCCCAAGCGGGCTAGCGGGACTAGAAGTGATGAGCAGTTCTTC. As protein: CASSPKRASGTRSDEQFF.

The chain is built from TRBV2 and TRBJ1-1; D not resolved. The germline gives CDR1 SNHLY, CDR2 FYNNEI. Trimming took 2 bases from V and 14 from J, leaving 15 bases between them. CDR3 length: 12 amino acids. The CDR3 DNA sequence: TGTGCCAGCAGTGAACACCCCGCGGGGAGCTTCTTT. Translating gives CASSEHPAGSFF.